These 16 T cell receptor beta chains were all obtained from the same sample, sequenced in a study of control samples from healthy donors and cancer patients. Sequencing used immunoSEQ multiplex PCR; TCRdb keeps in-frame clones, though not all of them. Of 100,000 to 150,000 clones detected, over 75% appear once; the ten largest clones hold roughly 3%. Input material: blood. The receptors were gathered from a man aged 55 to 69 in good health.

This chain joins TRBV9 and TRBJ1-2, with D maybe TRBD1 (5 bases). The CDR3 totals 15 residues. V dropped 3 bases and J dropped 4 bases, with 16 bases sitting between them. In germline, CDR1 is SGDLS, CDR2 YYNGEE. This CDR3 is CASSAYGGVLYGYTF. The CDR3 nucleotides read TGTGCCAGCAGCGCTTATGGGGGGGTTCTCTATGGCTACACCTTC.

The chain uses TRBV4-1 and TRBJ1-5, with 7 bases matching TRBD1. In germline, CDR1 is MGHRA, CDR2 YSYEKL. J gave up 5 bases and V 3 bases, and 7 bases lay outside the gene matches. The CDR3 spans 15 residues. The CDR3 coding sequence is TGCGCCAGCAGCCAGGACCGGGACAGCTATCAGCCCCAGCATTTT. Encoded protein: CASSQDRDSYQPQHF.

This sequence joins TRBV12-2 and TRBJ1-3. TRBV12-2 is a pseudogene segment. The CDR3 has 14 residues. This CDR3 is CASRLQGRGNTIYF. As DNA, the CDR3 is TGTGCAAGTCGCTTACAAGGGCGGGGAAACACCATATATTTT.

V gene TRBV4-2 combines with J gene TRBJ1-3, with a tentative D call TRBD1 (5 bases). The germline gives CDR1 LGHNA, CDR2 YNFKEQ. V lost 4 bases to trimming and J lost 0 bases, with 16 bases between them. This CDR3 spans 17 amino acids. CDR3 region: CASSRADSANSGNTIYF. The DNA of the CDR3 is TGTGCCAGCAGCCGAGCAGACAGCGCTAACTCTGGAAACACCATATATTTT.

This clone came up once. V and J are TRBV2 and TRBJ1-1; D might be TRBD1 (5 bases). Trimming pared 4 bases from V and 8 bases from J, leaving 20 bases between. Germline lookup yields CDR1 SNHLY and CDR2 FYNNEI. This CDR3 region has 15 residues. CDR3 amino acids: CASSGQATGAQEAFF. CDR3 in DNA: TGTGCCAGCAGTGGTCAGGCTACCGGGGCCCAAGAAGCTTTCTTT.

The rearrangement links TRBV5-8 to TRBJ1-3, with D unclear. Trimming took 2 bases from V and 4 from J, leaving 19 bases between them. This CDR3 is 17 amino acids long. CDR1 is SGHTS, CDR2 YDEGEE, per germline. This chain's CDR3 is CASSLVIQRYRGNTIYF. Here the CDR3 DNA reads TGTGCCAGCAGCTTAGTAATTCAGCGCTATCGAGGAAACACCATATATTTT.

The chain recombines TRBV7-2 with TRBJ1-4; 7 nucleotides match TRBD1. Germline CDR1 and CDR2: SGHTA and FQGNSA. This CDR3 region has 15 residues. V lost 2 bases, J lost 5 bases, and 5 bases stayed unmatched. The CDR3 is CASSLFKQGNEKLFF. The CDR3 bases are TGTGCCAGCAGCTTATTCAAACAGGGGAATGAAAAACTGTTTTTT.

The rearrangement joins TRBV3-1 (or the pseudogene TRBV3-2) to TRBJ1-2; D gene unclear. This CDR3 has 15 residues. Deletions cut 4 bases from V and 4 bases from J, with 16 bases between. Germline CDR1 and CDR2: LGHDT and YNNKEL (reference sequence). This chain's CDR3 is CASSPSGILFYGYTF. The CDR3 nucleotides read TGTGCCAGCAGCCCCTCCGGAATCCTCTTCTATGGCTACACCTTC.

The chain employs TRBV12-3 or TRBV12-4 and TRBJ1-1; tentatively, D is TRBD1 (6 bases). This CDR3 comprises 13 residues. V was cut by 6 bases and J by 7 bases, with 15 bases left in between. Here the CDR3 reads CASSFGGQFEAFF. The CDR3 DNA follows: TGTGCCAGCAGCTTTGGGGGCCAATTTGAAGCTTTCTTT.

The DNA for the CDR3 is TGCGCCAGCAGTGAAGCATACGAGCAGTACTTC. It is translated as CASSEAYEQYF. The chain employs TRBV10-2 and TRBJ2-7; no clear D. Per germline, CDR1 WSHSY and CDR2 SAAADI. V was pared by 3 bases and J by 4 bases, with 4 bases between. CDR3 length: 11 amino acids.

As regards this clone: This likely comes from a read error, as the CDR3 has no conserved phenylalanine or tryptophan at its end. No DNA is shown, since the ends of the CDR3 on it are uncertain; the CDR3 is the one TCRdb lists. The chain has TRBV5-6 and TRBJ1-5. From its first to its last residue, the CDR3 has 9 amino acids. Germline assignment: CDR1 SGHDT and CDR2 YYEEEE. CDR3 residues: CASRHRGIV.

The rearrangement uses TRBV6-2 or TRBV6-3 and TRBJ1-4; 7 bases are a match to TRBD1. This CDR3 spans 14 amino acids. With V trimmed by 5 bases and J by 5 bases, 5 bases remained unmatched. The germline V gene encodes CDR1 MNHEY and CDR2 SVGEGT. CDR3 bases: TGTGCCAGCAGTAGGGGGCTTGGAAATGAAAAACTGTTTTTT. It is translated as CASSRGLGNEKLFF.

V gene TRBV5-5 combines with J gene TRBJ1-2; tentatively, D is TRBD1 (6 bases). Per the germline V gene, CDR1 is SGHKS and CDR2 is YYEKEE (reference sequence). The CDR3 runs to 12 residues. Between the trimmed V and J ends, which lost 4 bases and 4 bases, there was a span of 8 bases. CDR3 sequence reads: CASSGQFYGYTF. CDR3 nucleotide sequence: TGTGCCAGCAGCGGACAGTTCTATGGCTACACCTTC.

V is TRBV5-1 and J is TRBJ2-1; 7 positions agree with TRBD2. The CDR3 runs to 15 residues. V was pared by 4 bases and J by 6 bases, with 10 bases of the junction left unmatched. Germline-derived CDR1 and CDR2 are SGHRS and YFSETQ. The chain's CDR3 is CASSPDLLAFNEQFF. The CDR3 region has the DNA TGCGCCAGCAGCCCCGACTTACTAGCGTTCAATGAGCAGTTCTTC. The full variable domain, its missing parts supplied by reference TRBV5-1 and TRBJ2-1, is KAGVTQTPRYLIKTRGQQVTLSCSPISGHRSVSWYQQTPGQGLQFLFEYFSETQRNKGNFPGRFSGRQFSNSRSEMNVSTLELGDSALYLCASSPDLLAFNEQFFGPGTRLTVL.

V and J are TRBV3-1 (or the pseudogene TRBV3-2) and TRBJ2-2; D is undetermined. Per the germline V gene, CDR1 is LGHDT and CDR2 is YNNKEL (reference sequence). The CDR3 is 15 residues long. V lost 1 base to trimming and J lost 1 base, with 7 bases between them. In DNA, the CDR3 is TGTGCCAGCAGCCAAGGCCAGCTGAACACCGGGGAGCTGTTTTTT. Protein sequence: CASSQGQLNTGELFF.

This clone appeared once. This chain joins TRBV10-3 and TRBJ1-2; D is undetermined. CDR1 ENHRY and CDR2 SYGVKD come from the germline V gene. This CDR3 region has 12 residues. V was cut by 3 bases and J by 1 base, with 3 bases left in between. This CDR3 is CAISEDNYGYTF. CDR3 nucleotides: TGTGCCATCAGTGAAGATAACTATGGCTACACCTTC.